Given below is one T cell receptor beta chain in context. What this receptor recognizes is not known. Within one base of it there is no much larger clone, and no base qualities were kept. The sample belongs to a study of blood T cell repertoires in COVID-19 (dated by TCRdb to 2020 to 2022). Background on the whole study: Collaborator samples came from the United States, Italy and Spain and covered acute and convalescent phases of COVID-19. Subjects who had been exposed to COVID-19, were actively infected with it, or had recovered from it provided the deeply sampled blood TCRbeta repertoires that made up the dataset. HLA class I and class II types, where available, came from metadata supplied by the sample provider rather than from assay-based typing. The material from the prospective study consisted of cDNA or gDNA derived from T cells, B-cell-depleted T cells, or PBMCs. The samples were drawn from two sources: the first 160 participants of the ongoing ImmuneRACE study, and over 950 subjects contributed by 6 global collaborators. The sample metadata nearly always contained a de-identified subject ID, COVID-19 status, age in years and sex. The repertoires were released in a freely available public database intended as a resource for research on the immune response to SARS-CoV-2. Summary of the overall study and its limitations: How much clinical and demographic metadata was included differed by source and by participant, and the metadata was provided uncurated.

Participants in the prospective study were aged about 18 to 95 years, lived in 24 United States geographic areas, and enrolled through a virtual design. In the prospective study, cohorts were assigned on the basis of participant-reported clinical history obtained from a screening survey and a study questionnaire. Recovered participants in ImmuneRACE Cohort 3 were defined by two consecutive negative NP/OP PCR tests, clearance by a healthcare professional, or resolution of symptoms. Each participant in the prospective study had whole blood, serum and a nasopharyngeal or oropharyngeal swab collected by mobile phlebotomists. Additional blood draws and questionnaires over an approximately two-month period could optionally be provided by prospective study participants. Before DNA extraction, prospective study blood samples were shipped either frozen or at room temperature. The CDR3, cysteine through phenylalanine, is 15 amino acids long. CDR3 DNA only is kept here, 45 bases in frame from base 1. The germline V gene (reference sequence) specifies LNHDA as CDR1 and SQIVND as CDR2. A distance of 12 bases separates the germline ends of V and J, which lose 4 bases and 1 base respectively.

The immunoSEQ Assay, a bias-controlled multiplex PCR, was used to amplify TCRbeta CDR3 regions from genomic DNA. Per the source publication's procedure: Within the assay, amplification of reference gene primers was used to estimate how many nucleated cells each sample contained. To quantify the absolute abundance of each unique TCRbeta CDR3 rearrangement, sequence reads were collapsed and filtered. For each sample, productive Simpson clonality was calculated by taking the square root of Simpson's diversity index across productive rearrangements. TCRdb holds this immuneACCESS table with in-frame rearrangements only. Some clones are missing; in checked studies, unresolved V genes explain under half, and the rest has no known cause. V, J and clone size were drawn from that table, and D and trimming were deduced from the DNA. The sample yields around 300,000 clones; 89% were counted once. The top ten constitute over 9% of the sample.

The sequence came from a woman aged 25 to 45 who had recovered from COVID-19. Material for sequencing was PBMCs or T cells enriched from blood (not recorded which). The chain links TRBV19 with TRBJ2-3; TRBD1 is perhaps the D gene, given 6 matching bases. The CDR3 protein is CASSTKQGGTDTQYF. The nucleotide sequence is given as TGTGCCAGTAGTACAAAACAGGGTGGCACAGATACGCAGTATTTT.